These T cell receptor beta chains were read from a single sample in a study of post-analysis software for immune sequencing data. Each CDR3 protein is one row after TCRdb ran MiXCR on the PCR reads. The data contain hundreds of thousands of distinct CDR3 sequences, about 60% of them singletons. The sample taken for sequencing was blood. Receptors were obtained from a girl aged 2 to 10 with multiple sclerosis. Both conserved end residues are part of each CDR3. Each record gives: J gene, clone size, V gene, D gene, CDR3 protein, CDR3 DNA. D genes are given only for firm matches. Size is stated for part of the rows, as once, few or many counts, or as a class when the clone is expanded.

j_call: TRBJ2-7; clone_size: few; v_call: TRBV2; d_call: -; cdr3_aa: CASSPTRSSYEQYF; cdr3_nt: TGTGCCAGCAGTCCGACTCGTAGCTCCTACGAGCAGTACTTC
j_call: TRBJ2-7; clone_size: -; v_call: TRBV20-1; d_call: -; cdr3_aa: CSATPGEIMGYEQYF; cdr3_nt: TGCAGTGCTACGCCGGGGGAGATTATGGGGTACGAGCAGTACTTC
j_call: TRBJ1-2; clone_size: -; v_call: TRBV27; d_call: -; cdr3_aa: CASSSVAGLNYGYTF; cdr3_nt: TGTGCCAGCAGTTCCGTCGCAGGGCTTAACTATGGCTACACCTTC
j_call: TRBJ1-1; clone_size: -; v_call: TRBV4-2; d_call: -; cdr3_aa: CASSQDGDDTEAFF; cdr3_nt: TGTGCCAGCAGCCAAGATGGGGACGACACTGAAGCTTTCTTT
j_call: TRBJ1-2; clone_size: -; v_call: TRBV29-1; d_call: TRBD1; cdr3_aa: CSGGTGGGYTF; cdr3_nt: TGCAGCGGCGGGACAGGGGGTGGCTACACCTTC
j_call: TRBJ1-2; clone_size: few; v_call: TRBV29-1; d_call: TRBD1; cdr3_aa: CSVSGTGTNYGYTF; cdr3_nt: TGCAGCGTTTCCGGGACAGGGACCAACTATGGCTACACCTTC
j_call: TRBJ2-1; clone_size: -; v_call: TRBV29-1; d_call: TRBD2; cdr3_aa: CSVEVPTSGRAWGNEQFF; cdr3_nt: TGCAGCGTTGAAGTTCCCACTAGCGGGAGGGCCTGGGGCAATGAGCAGTTCTTC
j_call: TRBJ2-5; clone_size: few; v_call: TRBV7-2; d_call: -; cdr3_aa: CASSLSSDYGETQYF; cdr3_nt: TGTGCCAGCAGCTTAAGTTCGGACTACGGGGAGACCCAGTACTTC
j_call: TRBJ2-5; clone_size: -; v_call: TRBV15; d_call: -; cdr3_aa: CATSRTPAQGETQYF; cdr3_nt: TGTGCCACCAGCAGAACCCCTGCTCAGGGGGAGACCCAGTACTTC
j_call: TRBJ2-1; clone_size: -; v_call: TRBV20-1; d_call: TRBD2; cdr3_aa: CSARDPPGGPYEQFF; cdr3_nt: TGCAGTGCTAGAGATCCACCGGGGGGGCCCTATGAGCAGTTCTTC
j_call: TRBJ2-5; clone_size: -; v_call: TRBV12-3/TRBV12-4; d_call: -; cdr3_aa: CASSYPGAWETQYF; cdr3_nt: TGTGCCAGCAGTTATCCGGGGGCCTGGGAGACCCAGTACTTC
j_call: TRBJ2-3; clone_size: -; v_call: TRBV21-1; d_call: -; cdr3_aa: CASMLTGIPDTQYF; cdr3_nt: TGTGCCAGCATGCTGACAGGGATACCAGATACGCAGTATTTT
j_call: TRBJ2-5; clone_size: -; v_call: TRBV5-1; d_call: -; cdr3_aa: CASSLGAGEKETQYF; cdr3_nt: TGCGCCAGCAGCTTGGGGGCAGGGGAGAAAGAGACCCAGTACTTC
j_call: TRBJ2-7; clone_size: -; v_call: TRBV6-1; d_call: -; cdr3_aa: CASNPGGGGRYEQYF; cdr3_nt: TGTGCCAGCAACCCAGGGGGCGGGGGTCGATACGAGCAGTACTTC
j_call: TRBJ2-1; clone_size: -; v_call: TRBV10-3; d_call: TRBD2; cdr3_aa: CAISESLAGGPYNEQFF; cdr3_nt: TGTGCCATCAGTGAGAGTCTAGCGGGGGGTCCCTACAATGAGCAGTTCTTC
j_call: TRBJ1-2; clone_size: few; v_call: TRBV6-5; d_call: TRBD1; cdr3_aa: CASSYTTGTEGYTF; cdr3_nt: TGTGCCAGCAGTTACACAACCGGGACAGAAGGCTACACCTTC
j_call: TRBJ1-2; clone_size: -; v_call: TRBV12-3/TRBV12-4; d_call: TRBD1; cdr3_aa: CASSLTGVGYGYTF; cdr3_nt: TGTGCCAGCAGTCTGACAGGGGTCGGCTATGGCTACACCTTC
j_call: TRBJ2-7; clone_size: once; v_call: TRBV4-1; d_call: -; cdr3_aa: CASSQRGRLAYTYEQYF; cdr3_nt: TGCGCCAGCAGCCAGAGGGGCAGGCTAGCGTACACCTACGAGCAGTACTTC
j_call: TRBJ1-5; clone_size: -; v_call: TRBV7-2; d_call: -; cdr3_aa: CASSLSVWGSSQPQHF; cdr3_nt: TGTGCCAGCAGCTTATCGGTCTGGGGGAGTAGCCAGCCCCAGCATTTT
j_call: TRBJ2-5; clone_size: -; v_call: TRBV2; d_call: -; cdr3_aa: CASSYRETKETQYF; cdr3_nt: TGTGCCAGCAGTTACAGGGAAACCAAAGAGACCCAGTACTTC
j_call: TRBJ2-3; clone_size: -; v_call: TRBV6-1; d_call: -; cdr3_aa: CASTLLRADTQYF; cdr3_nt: TGTGCCAGCACGTTGCTCCGGGCAGATACGCAGTATTTT
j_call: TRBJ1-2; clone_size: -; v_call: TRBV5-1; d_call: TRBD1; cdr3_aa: CASAPGTGEADYGYTF; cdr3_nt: TGCGCCAGCGCCCCTGGGACAGGGGAGGCAGACTATGGCTACACCTTC
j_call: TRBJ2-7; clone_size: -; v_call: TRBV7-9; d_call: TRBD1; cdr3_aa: CASSPDRSSSYEQYF; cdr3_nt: TGTGCCAGCAGTCCGGACAGGTCCAGCTCCTACGAGCAGTACTTC
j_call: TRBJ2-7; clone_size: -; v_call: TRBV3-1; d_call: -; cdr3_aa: CASSQDIMASYEQYF; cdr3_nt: TGTGCCAGCAGCCAAGATATAATGGCCTCCTACGAGCAGTACTTC
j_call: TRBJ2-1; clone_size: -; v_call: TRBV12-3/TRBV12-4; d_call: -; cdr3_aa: CASTDSYNEQFF; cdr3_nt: TGTGCCAGCACCGATTCCTACAATGAGCAGTTCTTC
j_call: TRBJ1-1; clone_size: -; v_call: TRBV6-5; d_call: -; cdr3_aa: CASSYNEGGTEAFF; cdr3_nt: TGTGCCAGCAGTTACAACGAAGGGGGTACTGAAGCTTTCTTT
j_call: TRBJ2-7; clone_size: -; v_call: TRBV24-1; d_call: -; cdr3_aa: CATSDLGQPTYEQYF; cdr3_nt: TGTGCCACCAGTGATTTGGGACAACCCACCTACGAGCAGTACTTC
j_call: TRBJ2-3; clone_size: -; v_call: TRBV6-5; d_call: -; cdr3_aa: CASSYSLAEGFGTDTQYF; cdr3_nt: TGTGCCAGCAGTTACTCTCTGGCGGAGGGGTTTGGCACAGATACGCAGTATTTT
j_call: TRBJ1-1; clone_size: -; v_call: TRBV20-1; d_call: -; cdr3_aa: CSARRLRGNEEAFF; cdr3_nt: TGCAGTGCTAGAAGACTCAGGGGAAATGAGGAAGCTTTCTTT
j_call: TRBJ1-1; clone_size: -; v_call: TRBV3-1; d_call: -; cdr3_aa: CASSLKGGGPNTEAFF; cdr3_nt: TGTGCCAGCAGCCTAAAGGGCGGAGGACCGAACACTGAAGCTTTCTTT
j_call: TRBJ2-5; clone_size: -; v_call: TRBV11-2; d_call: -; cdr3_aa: CASSPFHAEGETQYF; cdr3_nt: TGTGCCAGTAGCCCGTTTCACGCCGAGGGGGAGACCCAGTACTTC
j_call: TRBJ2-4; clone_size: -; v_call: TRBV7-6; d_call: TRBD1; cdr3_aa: CASSLRDSKNIQYF; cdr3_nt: TGTGCCAGCAGCCTCCGGGACAGCAAAAACATTCAGTACTTC
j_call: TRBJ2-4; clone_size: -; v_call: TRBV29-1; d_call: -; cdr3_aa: CSVQGRDIQYF; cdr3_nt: TGCAGCGTACAGGGGAGGGACATTCAGTACTTC
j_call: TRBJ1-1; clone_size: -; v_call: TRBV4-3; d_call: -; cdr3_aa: CASSQDLGGTEAFF; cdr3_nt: TGCGCCAGCAGCCAAGATTTGGGGGGTACTGAAGCTTTCTTT
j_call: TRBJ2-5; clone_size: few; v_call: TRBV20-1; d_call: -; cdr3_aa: CSAEDSLLNTQYF; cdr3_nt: TGCAGTGCTGAAGACTCGCTGTTGAATACCCAGTACTTC
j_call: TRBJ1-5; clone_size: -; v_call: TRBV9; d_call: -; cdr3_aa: CASSVGGLRSNQPQHF; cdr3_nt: TGTGCCAGCAGCGTAGGAGGTTTGAGGAGCAATCAGCCCCAGCATTTT
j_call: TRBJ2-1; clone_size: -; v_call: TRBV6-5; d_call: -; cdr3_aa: CASSYEGKVAYNEQFF; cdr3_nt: TGTGCCAGCAGTTACGAGGGGAAGGTGGCCTACAATGAGCAGTTCTTC
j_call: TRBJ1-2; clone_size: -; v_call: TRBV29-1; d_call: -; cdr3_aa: CSVVRNYGYTF; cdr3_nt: TGCAGCGTTGTAAGAAACTATGGCTACACCTTC
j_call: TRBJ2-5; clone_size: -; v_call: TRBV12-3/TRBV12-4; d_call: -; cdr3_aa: CATQVRGGQETQYF; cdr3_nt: TGTGCCACCCAAGTCCGGGGTGGCCAAGAGACCCAGTACTTC
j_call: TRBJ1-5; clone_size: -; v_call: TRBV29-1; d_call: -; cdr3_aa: CSADNGLAYSNQPQHF; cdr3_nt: TGCAGCGCCGATAATGGTCTGGCCTATAGCAATCAGCCCCAGCATTTT
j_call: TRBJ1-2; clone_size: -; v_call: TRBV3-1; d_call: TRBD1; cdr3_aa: CASSRDRGDYGCTF; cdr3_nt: TGTGCCAGCAGCCGAGACAGGGGGGACTATGGCTGCACCTTC
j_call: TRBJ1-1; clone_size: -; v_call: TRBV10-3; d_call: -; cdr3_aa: CAISPREQGMRTEAFF; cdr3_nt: TGTGCCATCAGTCCTCGGGAACAGGGAATGAGGACTGAAGCTTTCTTT
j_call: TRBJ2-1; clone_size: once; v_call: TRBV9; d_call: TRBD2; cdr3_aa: CASSVGGSQDEQFF; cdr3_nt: TGTGCCAGCAGCGTAGGCGGGAGTCAGGATGAGCAGTTCTTC
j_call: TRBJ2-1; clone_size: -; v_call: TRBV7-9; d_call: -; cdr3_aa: CASSLIRRTAGNEQFF; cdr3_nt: TGTGCCAGCAGCTTAATTCGTCGGACGGCCGGGAATGAGCAGTTCTTC
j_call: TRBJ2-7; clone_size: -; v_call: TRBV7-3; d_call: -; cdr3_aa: CASSSLAVSSYEQYF; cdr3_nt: TGTGCCAGCAGCTCCTTAGCGGTTAGCTCCTACGAGCAGTACTTC
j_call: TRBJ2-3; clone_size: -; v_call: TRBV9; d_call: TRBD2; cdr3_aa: CASSKTSGGGDTQYF; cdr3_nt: TGTGCCAGCAGCAAGACTAGCGGGGGAGGAGATACGCAGTATTTT
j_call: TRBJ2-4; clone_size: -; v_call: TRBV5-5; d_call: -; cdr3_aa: CASSSRPGGGPLAKNIQYF; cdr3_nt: TGTGCCAGCAGTTCCCGGCCGGGTGGGGGGCCTCTAGCCAAAAACATTCAGTACTTC
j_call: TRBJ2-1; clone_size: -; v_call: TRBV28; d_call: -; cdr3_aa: CASSFRLISNEQFF; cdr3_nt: TGTGCCAGCAGTTTTAGGTTAATCAGCAATGAGCAGTTCTTC
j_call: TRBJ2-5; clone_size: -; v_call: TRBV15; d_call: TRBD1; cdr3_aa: CATSRGHRIDRGQETQYF; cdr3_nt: TGTGCCACCAGCAGAGGCCACCGAATTGACAGGGGCCAAGAGACCCAGTACTTC
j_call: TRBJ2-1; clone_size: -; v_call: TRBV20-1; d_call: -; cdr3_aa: CSARDLQRSYNEQFF; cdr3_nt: TGCAGTGCTAGAGATCTCCAGCGGTCATACAATGAGCAGTTCTTC
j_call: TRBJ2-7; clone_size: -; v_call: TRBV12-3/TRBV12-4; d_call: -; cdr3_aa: CASSRGPGSGRYEQYF; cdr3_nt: TGTGCCAGCAGTAGGGGTCCGGGCTCCGGTCGGTACGAGCAGTACTTC
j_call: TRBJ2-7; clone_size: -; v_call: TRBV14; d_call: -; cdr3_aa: CASSRLRDGAYEQYF; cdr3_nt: TGTGCCAGCAGCCGCCTCCGGGACGGAGCCTACGAGCAGTACTTC
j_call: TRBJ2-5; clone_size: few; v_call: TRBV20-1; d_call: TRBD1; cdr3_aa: CSAKPQGSWETQYF; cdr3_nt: TGCAGTGCTAAGCCACAGGGGTCGTGGGAGACCCAGTACTTC
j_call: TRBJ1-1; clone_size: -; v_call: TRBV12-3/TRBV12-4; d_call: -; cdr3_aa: CASSRRLRLSQNTEAFF; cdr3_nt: TGTGCCAGCAGCCGCAGACTGCGACTCAGCCAGAACACTGAAGCTTTCTTT
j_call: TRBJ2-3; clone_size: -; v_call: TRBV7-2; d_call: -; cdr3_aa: CASSPPWETGGTDTQYF; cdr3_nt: TGTGCCAGCAGCCCCCCTTGGGAGACTGGAGGCACAGATACGCAGTATTTT